There are a few counts of the clone carrying this TCR beta chain. Its antigen is undetermined. CMV status came from CD4+ T cell IFNgamma after overnight CMV lysate stimulation of fresh PBMCs. The germline V gene has CDR1 SNHLY and CDR2 FYNNEI. V was cut by 0 bases and J by 6 bases, with 24 bases left in between. This CDR3 spans 19 amino acids. Two oligonucleotides, mixed equimolar, formed the beta constant-region primer covering TRBC1 and TRBC2. Ligated cDNA was amplified by four rounds of PCR with nested alpha and beta constant-region primers and SP2. TCRdb redid the calling of the UMI-ligation and nested PCR reads with MiXCR, one entry per CDR3 protein. The sample records approximately 90,000 distinct CDR3 sequences, 11% being singletons. The data were taken from a study of naive and memory T cell subsets. Study conclusions and caveats: From naive to CM, EM and EMRA, diversity decreased and Gini increased. Possibly reflecting memory cells re-expressing CD45RA, a few larger clonotypes occurred in naive repertoires, especially CD8. Naive and memory repertoire findings lacked a ground truth for validation.

The rearrangement joins TRBV2 to TRBJ2-1; D remains ambiguous. Sequencing was done on a sample of naive CD4+ T cells from blood. The clonotype originates from a human donor in good health. CDR3: CASSEALRAAGSSINEQFF. The CDR3 DNA reads TGTGCCAGCAGTGAAGCGCTTCGGGCGGCCGGTTCCTCGATCAATGAGCAGTTCTTC. Combining the CDR3 with reference TRBV2 and TRBJ2-1 gives the whole variable domain EPEVTQTPSHQVTQMGQEVILRCVPISNHLYFYWYRQILGQKVEFLVSFYNNEISEKSEIFDDQFSVERPDGSNFTLKIRSTKLEDSAMYFCASSEALRAAGSSINEQFFGPGTRLTVL.